This T cell receptor beta chain is drawn from a study of Graves' ophthalmopathy and Graves' hyperthyroidism. Germline V gene lookup returns CDR1 MDHEN and CDR2 SYDVKM. The CDR3 contains 16 residues. V trimming: 5 bases; J trimming: 1 base; junction bases outside the gene matches: 7. This clonotype was seen repeatedly, ten times or more. Ophthalmopathy-affected donors exhibited moderate-to-severe activity, CAS ≥3, NOSPECS ≥4, and duration under 3 months. Enrollment excluded any patients with other autoimmune diseases, uncontrolled infections, pregnancy or lactation. Clinical symptoms, serum thyroxine, TRAb, thyroid ultrasound and orbital computed tomography were relied on for diagnosis. Amplified material comprised TCR beta CDR3 regions derived from RNA transcripts. The authors performed first-round RT-PCR with HTBI primers and then a second-round multiplex PCR. MiXCR, applied by TCRdb to the multiplex PCR reads, yields one record per CDR3 protein. This repertoire shows about 220,000 distinct CDR3 sequences, about a fifth found once; its top ten account for more than 35%.

The rearrangement joins TRBV28 to TRBJ2-1, with 8 bases fitting TRBD2. The source of this sequence is a woman aged 45-65 years with Graves' ophthalmopathy. The sequenced sample was peripheral blood. DNA of the CDR3: TGTGCCAGCAGTCCTACTAGCGGAATTTCCTACAATGAGCAGTTCTTC. Translating it yields CASSPTSGISYNEQFF.